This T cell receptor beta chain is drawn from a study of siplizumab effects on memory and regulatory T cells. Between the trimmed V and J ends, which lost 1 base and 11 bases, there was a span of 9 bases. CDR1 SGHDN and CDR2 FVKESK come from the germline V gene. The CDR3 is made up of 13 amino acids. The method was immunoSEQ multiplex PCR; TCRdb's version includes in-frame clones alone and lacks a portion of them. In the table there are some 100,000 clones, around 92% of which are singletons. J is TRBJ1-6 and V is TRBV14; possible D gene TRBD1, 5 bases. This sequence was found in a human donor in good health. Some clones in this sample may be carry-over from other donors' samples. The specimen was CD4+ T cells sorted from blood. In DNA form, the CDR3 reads TGTGCCAGCAGCCAAGGCAGGGTGACACCCCTCCACTTT. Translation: CASSQGRVTPLHF.